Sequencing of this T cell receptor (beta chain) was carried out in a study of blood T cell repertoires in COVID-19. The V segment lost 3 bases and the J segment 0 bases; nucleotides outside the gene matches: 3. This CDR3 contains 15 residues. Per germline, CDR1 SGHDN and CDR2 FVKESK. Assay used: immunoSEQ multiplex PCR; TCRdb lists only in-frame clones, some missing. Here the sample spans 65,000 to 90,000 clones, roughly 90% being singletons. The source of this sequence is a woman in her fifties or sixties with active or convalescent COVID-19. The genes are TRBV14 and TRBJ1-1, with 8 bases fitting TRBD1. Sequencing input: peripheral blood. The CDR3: CASSQVQGVNTEAFF. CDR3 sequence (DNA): TGTGCCAGCAGCCAGGTACAGGGGGTGAACACTGAAGCTTTCTTT.